Presented here are 8 T cell receptor beta chains from one specimen sequenced in a study of CD8 T cells in ankylosing spondylitis. Study-level findings and limits: One TCR beta motif, made up of roughly 8 highly homologous variants, appeared characteristic of ankylosing spondylitis blood.

Antigens for these TCRs are unknown. One entry per CDR3 protein results from TCRdb running MiXCR on the 5' RACE reads. The sample includes fewer than 550,000 distinct CDR3 sequences, 5.3% of them seen just once. The sequencing input was blood, either unsorted or a sorted T cell fraction (not recorded which). The receptors were gathered from a male donor with ankylosing spondylitis.

There are many counts of this clonotype. V usage is TRBV12-3 or TRBV12-4 and J usage is TRBJ1-5, with TRBD1 matching over 9 bases. Trimming took 2 bases from V and 5 from J; bases not matched to a gene: 4. The CDR3 runs 15 residues. This CDR3 is CASSLRQGGHQPQHF. In DNA, the CDR3 is TGTGCCAGCAGTTTAAGACAGGGGGGGCATCAGCCCCAGCATTTT.

This clonotype appeared many times. The V and J genes are TRBV4-1 and TRBJ1-1, with no clear D. Trimming pared 1 base from V and 0 bases from J, leaving 6 bases between. Germline CDR1 and CDR2: MGHRA and YSYEKL. The CDR3 contains 14 residues. The CDR3 DNA follows: TGCGCCAGCAGCCAAGCCCGGATGAACACTGAAGCTTTCTTT. It is translated as CASSQARMNTEAFF.

This clonotype has a count of ten or more. This chain connects TRBV7-2 to TRBJ2-2; the D gene is possibly TRBD2 (7 bases). V gave up 1 base and J gave up 3 bases, with 12 bases separating them. Germline loops: CDR1 SGHTA, CDR2 FQGNSA. The CDR3 runs 16 residues. CDR3 sequence reads: CASSLVGGGYTGELFF. CDR3 DNA sequence: TGTGCCAGCAGCTTAGTAGGGGGGGGCTACACCGGGGAGCTGTTTTTT.

The chain carries TRBV7-9 and TRBJ2-7; D might be TRBD2 (5 bases). CDR3 length: 16 amino acids. V was cut by 5 bases and J by 3 bases, with 20 bases left in between. Germline CDR1 is SEHNR and CDR2 is FQNEAQ (reference sequence). The CDR3 loop is CASSPSKTTRFYEQYF. The CDR3 nucleotides read TGTGCCAGCAGCCCTAGCAAGACCACCCGCTTCTACGAGCAGTACTTC.

In its sample, this clonotype was seen many times. This chain connects TRBV15 to TRBJ1-3; D uncertain. Germline CDR1 is LNHNV and CDR2 is YYDKDF (reference sequence). The CDR3 has 12 residues. Trimming took off 1 base at V and 15 bases at J, with 13 bases between the two ends. CDR3 nucleotide sequence: TGTGCCACCAGCAGAGCCAGTGGGCAGCGATATTTT. Translating it yields CATSRASGQRYF.

At least ten counts were recorded for this clonotype. The chain employs TRBV12-3 or TRBV12-4 and TRBJ1-3; the D is unclear. The germline V and J ends were trimmed by 3 bases and 4 bases, with 7 bases remaining between them. The CDR3 is made up of 13 amino acids. The CDR3 nucleotides are TGTGCCAGCAGTTTTGGGGAAGGAAACACCATATATTTT. This translates into CASSFGEGNTIYF.

This clonotype was counted ten times or more. CDR3 DNA sequence: TGTGCCAGCAGCCGGACTAGCGGGGCTGAGAACAATGAGCAGTTCTTC. Translation: CASSRTSGAENNEQFF. This chain links TRBV7-2 with TRBJ2-1, with 12 positions matching TRBD2. The V gene's germline CDR1 is SGHTA and CDR2 FQGNSA. V was pared by 5 bases and J by 5 bases, with 7 bases of the junction left unmatched. The CDR3 runs 16 residues.

This clonotype has ten or more counts. Here the CDR3 reads CASSQDTGTGGEKLFF. CDR3 coding DNA: TGTGCCAGCAGCCAAGATACCGGGACAGGGGGCGAAAAACTGTTTTTT. V usage is TRBV4-2 and J usage is TRBJ1-4; TRBD1 matches at 12 bases. V gave up 0 bases and J gave up 8 bases; unmatched junction bases: 4. Germline V CDR1 and CDR2: LGHNA, YNFKEQ. The CDR3 extends over 16 amino acids.